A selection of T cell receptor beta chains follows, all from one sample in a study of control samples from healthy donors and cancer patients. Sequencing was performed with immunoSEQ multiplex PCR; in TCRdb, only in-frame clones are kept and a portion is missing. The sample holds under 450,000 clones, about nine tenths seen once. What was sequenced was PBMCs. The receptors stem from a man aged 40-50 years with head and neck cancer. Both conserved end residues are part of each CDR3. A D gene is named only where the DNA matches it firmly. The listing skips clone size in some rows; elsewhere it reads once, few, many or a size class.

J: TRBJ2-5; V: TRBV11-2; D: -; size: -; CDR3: CASSLRETQYF; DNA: TGTGCCAGCAGCTTAAGGGAGACCCAGTACTTC
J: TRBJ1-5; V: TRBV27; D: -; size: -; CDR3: CASGGFQPQHF; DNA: TGTGCCAGCGGGGGTTTTCAGCCCCAGCATTTT
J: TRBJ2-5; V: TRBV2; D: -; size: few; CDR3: CASRGWETQYF; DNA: TGTGCCAGCCGGGGGTGGGAGACCCAGTACTTC
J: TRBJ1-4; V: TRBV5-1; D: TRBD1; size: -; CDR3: CASTGQGATNEKLFF; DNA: TGCGCCAGCACGGGACAGGGGGCGACTAATGAAAAACTGTTTTTT
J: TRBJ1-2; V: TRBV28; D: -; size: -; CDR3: CASTMLGLSYDGYTF; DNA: TGTGCCAGCACCATGCTGGGGCTCTCTTATGATGGCTACACCTTC
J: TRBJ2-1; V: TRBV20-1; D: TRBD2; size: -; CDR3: CSASRRTSGREGSYNEQFF; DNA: TGCAGTGCTAGTCGTAGGACTAGCGGGAGGGAGGGGTCCTACAATGAGCAGTTCTTC
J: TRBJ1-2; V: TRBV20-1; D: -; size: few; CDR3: CSAPEYYGYTF; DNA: TGCAGTGCCCCAGAATATTATGGCTACACCTTC
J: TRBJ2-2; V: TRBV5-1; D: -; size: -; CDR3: CASSLNRGSNTGELFF; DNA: TGCGCCAGCAGCTTGAATCGGGGGAGTAACACCGGGGAGCTGTTTTTT
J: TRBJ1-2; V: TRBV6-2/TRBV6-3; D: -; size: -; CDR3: CASSFFSAPGRGYTF; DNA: TGTGCCAGCAGTTTTTTCTCGGCCCCAGGGCGAGGCTACACCTTC
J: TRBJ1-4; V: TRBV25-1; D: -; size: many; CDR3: CASSNRAANEKLFF; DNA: TGTGCCAGCAGTAACCGGGCCGCTAATGAAAAACTGTTTTTT
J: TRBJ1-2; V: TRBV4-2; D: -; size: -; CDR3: CASSPQARDYGYTF; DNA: TGTGCCAGCAGCCCCCAGGCCCGGGACTATGGCTACACCTTC
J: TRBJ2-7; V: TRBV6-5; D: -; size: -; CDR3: CASSYSYRVSSYEQYF; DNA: TGTGCCAGCAGTTACTCCTACAGGGTCTCCTCCTACGAGCAGTACTTC
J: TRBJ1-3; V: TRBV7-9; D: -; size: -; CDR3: CASRRDSGNTIYF; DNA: TGTGCCAGCCGGAGGGACTCTGGAAACACCATATATTTT
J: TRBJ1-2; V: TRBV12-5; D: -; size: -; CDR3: CASGSEGEYYGYTF; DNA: TGTGCTAGTGGTTCTGAAGGGGAGTACTATGGCTACACCTTC
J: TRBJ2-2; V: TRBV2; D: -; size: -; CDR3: CASRTQRNTGELFF; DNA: TGTGCCAGCCGGACACAAAGGAACACCGGGGAGCTGTTTTTT
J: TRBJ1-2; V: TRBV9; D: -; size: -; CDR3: CASSVVAGSLYGYTF; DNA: TGTGCCAGCAGCGTAGTAGCTGGGTCCCTCTATGGCTACACCTTC
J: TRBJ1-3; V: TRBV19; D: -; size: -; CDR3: CASTSGTSSGNTIYF; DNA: TGTGCCAGTACCTCCGGGACAAGCTCTGGAAACACCATATATTTT
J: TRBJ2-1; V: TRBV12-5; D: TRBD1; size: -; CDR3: CASGLVSGTEKQFF; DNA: TGTGCTAGTGGTTTGGTAAGTGGGACAGAGAAACAGTTCTTC
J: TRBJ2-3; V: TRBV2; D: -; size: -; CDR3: CASSRLGGLSTDTQYF; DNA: TGTGCCAGCAGTCGCCTCGGGGGCTTAAGCACAGATACGCAGTATTTT
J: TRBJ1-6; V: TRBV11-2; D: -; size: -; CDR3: CASSLVARQRSPLHF; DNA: TGTGCCAGCAGCTTAGTTGCCAGGCAGCGTTCACCCCTCCACTTT
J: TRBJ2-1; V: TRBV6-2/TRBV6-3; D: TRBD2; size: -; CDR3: CASSGGGLNEQFF; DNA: TGTGCCAGCAGCGGGGGGGGGTTGAATGAGCAGTTCTTC
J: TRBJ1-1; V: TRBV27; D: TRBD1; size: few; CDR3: CASSHSGGINEAFF; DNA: TGTGCCAGCAGTCACTCAGGGGGCATTAATGAAGCTTTCTTT